This TCR beta chain was observed in a study of technical replicates of blood from a handful of donors. Germline V lookup: CDR1 SGDLS, CDR2 YYNGEE. This CDR3 spans 17 amino acids. The V end was cut by 2 bases, the J end by 2 bases, with 20 bases between. Profiling relied on immunoSEQ multiplex PCR, and the TCRdb table lists in-frame clones only, not all of them. The table includes around 76,000 clones, almost 98% detected once. The rearrangement joins TRBV9 to TRBJ2-7; TRBD2 is a possible D gene (8 bases). The specimen sequenced was T cells isolated from PBMCs. The source of this sequence is a human donor in good health. The CDR3 loop reads CASSVGTAGRGTYEQYF. Here the CDR3 DNA reads TGTGCCAGCAGCGTGGGGACAGCCGGGAGGGGCACCTACGAGCAGTACTTC.